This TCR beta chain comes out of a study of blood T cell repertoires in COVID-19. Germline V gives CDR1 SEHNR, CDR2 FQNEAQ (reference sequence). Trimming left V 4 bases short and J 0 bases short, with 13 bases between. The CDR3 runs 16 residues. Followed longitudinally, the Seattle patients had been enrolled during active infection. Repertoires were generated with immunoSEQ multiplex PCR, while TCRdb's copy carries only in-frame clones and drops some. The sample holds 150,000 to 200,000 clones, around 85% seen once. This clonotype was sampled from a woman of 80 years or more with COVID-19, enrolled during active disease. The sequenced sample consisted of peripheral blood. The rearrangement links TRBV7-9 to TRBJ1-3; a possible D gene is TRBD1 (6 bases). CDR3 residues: CASSSRRGASGNTIYF. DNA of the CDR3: TGTGCCAGCAGCTCAAGACGGGGGGCCTCTGGAAACACCATATATTTT.